Sequencing of this T cell receptor (beta chain) was carried out in a study of PD-L1 blockade in urothelial cancer. Study at large: Patients commenced atezolizumab in 2014, and it was given at 1,200 mg intravenously every 3 weeks. Blood-derived samples held a median approximately 140,000 T cells.

Stated time point: peripheral blood 6 weeks after treatment start. Sequencing used immunoSEQ multiplex PCR; TCRdb keeps in-frame clones, though not all of them. The data show 40,000 to 50,000 clones, roughly 82% seen once. The germline V gene encodes CDR1 SGHTA and CDR2 FQGNSA. V gave up 5 bases and J gave up 0 bases; unmatched junction bases: 7. This CDR3 has 15 residues. The receptor was derived from a man in his 60s with urothelial cancer. The gene calls are TRBV7-2 and TRBJ2-7, with 7 positions matching TRBD1. The sample here was PBMCs, taken around atezolizumab (anti-PD-L1) treatment. Here the CDR3 DNA reads TGTGCCAGCAGCAAACTGACAGGGTTCTCCTACGAGCAGTACTTC. Protein sequence: CASSKLTGFSYEQYF.